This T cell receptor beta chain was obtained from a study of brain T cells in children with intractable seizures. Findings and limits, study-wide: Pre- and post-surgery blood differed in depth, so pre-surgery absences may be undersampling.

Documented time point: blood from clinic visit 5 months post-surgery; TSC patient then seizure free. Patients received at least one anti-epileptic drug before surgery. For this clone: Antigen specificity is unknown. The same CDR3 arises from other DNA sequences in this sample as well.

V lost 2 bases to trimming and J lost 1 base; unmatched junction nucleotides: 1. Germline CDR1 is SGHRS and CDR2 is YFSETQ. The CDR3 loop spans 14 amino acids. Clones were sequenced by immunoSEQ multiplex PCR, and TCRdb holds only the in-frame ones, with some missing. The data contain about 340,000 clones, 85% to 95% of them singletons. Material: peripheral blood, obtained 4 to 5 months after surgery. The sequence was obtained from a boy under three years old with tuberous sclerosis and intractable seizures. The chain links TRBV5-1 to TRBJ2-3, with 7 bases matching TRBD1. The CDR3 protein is CASSLDRGTDTQYF. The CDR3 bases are TGCGCCAGCAGCTTAGACAGGGGCACAGATACGCAGTATTTT.